This T cell receptor beta chain was observed in a study of identical twins. General study findings and limits: There was an excess of low generation probability in the out-of-frame alpha sequences that twins shared.

CDR3 length: 14 residues. The V end was cut by 8 bases, the J end by 0 bases, with 12 bases between. Germline V gene sequence: CDR1 MNHNS, CDR2 SASEGT. There are a few counts of this clonotype. Its antigen is undetermined. TCRdb independently ran MiXCR on the 5' RACE reads; one entry per CDR3 protein. The sample has about 790,000 distinct CDR3 sequences, 18% seen once. The sample was also reused in another study, on T cells expressing NK-cell markers. That source notes: CD8+ T cells in 5 or 6 donors included dominant NKG2C+ clonotypes at about 1.0-7.5%. The CD3+CD56-NKG2C+ fraction was also led by these clonotypes in a few donors.

Source material: PBMCs. This clonotype was sampled from a woman between 18 and 30 years old in good health. V and J are TRBV6-1 and TRBJ2-3; D is perhaps TRBD1 or TRBD2 (5 bases each). CDR3 sequence reads: CASARGPSTDTQYF. The CDR3 coding sequence is TGTGCCAGCGCGAGGGGACCTAGCACAGATACGCAGTATTTT.